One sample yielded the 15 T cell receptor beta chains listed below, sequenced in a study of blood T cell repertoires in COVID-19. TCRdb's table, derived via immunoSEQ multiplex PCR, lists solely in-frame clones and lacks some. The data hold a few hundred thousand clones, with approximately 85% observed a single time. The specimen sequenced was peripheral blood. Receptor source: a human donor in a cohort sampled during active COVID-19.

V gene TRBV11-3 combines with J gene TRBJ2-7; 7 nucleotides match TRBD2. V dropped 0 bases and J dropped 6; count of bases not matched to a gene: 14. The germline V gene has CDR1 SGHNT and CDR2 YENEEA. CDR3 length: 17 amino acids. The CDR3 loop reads CASSLDWSRTRSREQYF. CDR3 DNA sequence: TGTGCCAGCAGCTTAGATTGGAGTCGGACTAGGTCGCGCGAGCAGTACTTC.

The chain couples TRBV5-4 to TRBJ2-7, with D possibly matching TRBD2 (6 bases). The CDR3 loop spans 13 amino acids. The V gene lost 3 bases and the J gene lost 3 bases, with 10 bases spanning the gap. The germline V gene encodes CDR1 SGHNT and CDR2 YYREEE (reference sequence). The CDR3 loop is CASSSGLLYEQYF. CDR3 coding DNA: TGTGCCAGCAGCTCGGGACTGCTCTACGAGCAGTACTTC.

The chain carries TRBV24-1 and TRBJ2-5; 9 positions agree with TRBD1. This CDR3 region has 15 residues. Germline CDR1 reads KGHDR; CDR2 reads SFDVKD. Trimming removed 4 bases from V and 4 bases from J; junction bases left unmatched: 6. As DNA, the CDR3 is TGTGCCACCAGTGAGCGGGACAGGGACGGAGAGACCCAGTACTTC. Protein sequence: CATSERDRDGETQYF.

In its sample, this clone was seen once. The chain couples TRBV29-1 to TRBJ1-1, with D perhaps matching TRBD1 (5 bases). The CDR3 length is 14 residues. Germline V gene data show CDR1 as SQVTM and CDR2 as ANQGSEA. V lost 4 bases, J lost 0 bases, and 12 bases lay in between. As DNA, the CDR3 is TGCAGCGTTGGGGGGGTTGCGATGAACACTGAAGCTTTCTTT. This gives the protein CSVGGVAMNTEAFF.

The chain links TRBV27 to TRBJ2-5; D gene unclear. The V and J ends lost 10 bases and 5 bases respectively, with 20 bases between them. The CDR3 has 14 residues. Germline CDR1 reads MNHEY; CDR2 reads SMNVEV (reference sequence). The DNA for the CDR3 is TGTGCCACCGGAGACCCGAACCGTCGGGAGACCCAGTACTTC. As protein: CATGDPNRRETQYF.

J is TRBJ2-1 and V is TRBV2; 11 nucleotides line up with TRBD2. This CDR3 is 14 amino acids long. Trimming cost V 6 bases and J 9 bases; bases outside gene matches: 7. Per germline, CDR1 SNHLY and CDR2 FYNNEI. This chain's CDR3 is CASRTSGVLGEQFF. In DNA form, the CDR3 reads TGTGCCAGCAGGACTAGCGGGGTATTGGGTGAGCAGTTCTTC. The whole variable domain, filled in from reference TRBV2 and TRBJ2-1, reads EPEVTQTPSHQVTQMGQEVILRCVPISNHLYFYWYRQILGQKVEFLVSFYNNEISEKSEIFDDQFSVERPDGSNFTLKIRSTKLEDSAMYFCASRTSGVLGEQFFGPGTRLTVL.

The DNA of the CDR3 is TGTGCCAGCACCCAGGGGTTCGGTGAAGGTTCACCCCTCCACTTT. Protein: CASTQGFGEGSPLHF. V usage is TRBV5-8 and J usage is TRBJ1-6, with D perhaps matching TRBD1 (6 bases). Germline CDR1 reads SGHTS; CDR2 reads YDEGEE. Trimming cost V 6 bases and J 9 bases, with 19 bases left between them. The CDR3 length is 15 residues.

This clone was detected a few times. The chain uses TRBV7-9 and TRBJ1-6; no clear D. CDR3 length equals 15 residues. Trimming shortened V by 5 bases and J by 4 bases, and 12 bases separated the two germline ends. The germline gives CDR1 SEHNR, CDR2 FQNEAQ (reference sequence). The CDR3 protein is CASSPGSPYNSPLHF. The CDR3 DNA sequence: TGTGCCAGCAGCCCCGGGAGTCCTTATAATTCACCCCTCCACTTT.

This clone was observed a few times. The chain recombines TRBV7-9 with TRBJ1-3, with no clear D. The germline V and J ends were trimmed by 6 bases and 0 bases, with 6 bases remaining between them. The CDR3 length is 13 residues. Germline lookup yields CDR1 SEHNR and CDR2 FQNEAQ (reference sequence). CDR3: CASRLVSGNTIYF. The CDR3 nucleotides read TGTGCCAGCAGGCTAGTCTCTGGAAACACCATATATTTT.

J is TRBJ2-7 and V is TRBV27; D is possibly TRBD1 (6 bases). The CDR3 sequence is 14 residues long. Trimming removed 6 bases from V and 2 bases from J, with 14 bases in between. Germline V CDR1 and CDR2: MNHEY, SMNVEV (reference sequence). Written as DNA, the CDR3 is TGTGCCAGCAGCGCAGGGGTATTGGCCTACGAGCAGTACTTC. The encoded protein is CASSAGVLAYEQYF.

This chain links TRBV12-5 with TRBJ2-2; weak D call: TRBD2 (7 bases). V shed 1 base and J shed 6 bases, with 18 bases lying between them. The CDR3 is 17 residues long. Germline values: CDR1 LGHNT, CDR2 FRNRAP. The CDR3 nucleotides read TGTGCTAGTGGTTTGGCGGGGGGCGGTTTGTACGCCGGGGAGCTGTTTTTT. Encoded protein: CASGLAGGGLYAGELFF.

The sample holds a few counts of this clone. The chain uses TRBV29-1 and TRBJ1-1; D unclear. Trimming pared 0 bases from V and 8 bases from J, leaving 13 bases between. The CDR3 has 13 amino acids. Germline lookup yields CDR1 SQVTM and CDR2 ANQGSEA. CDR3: CSVEDTQASEAFF. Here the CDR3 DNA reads TGCAGCGTTGAAGATACCCAGGCCTCAGAAGCTTTCTTT.

CDR3: CASSRQGMNTGELFF. DNA of the CDR3: TGCGCCAGCAGCCGACAGGGCATGAACACCGGGGAGCTGTTTTTT. The J gene is TRBJ2-2, the V gene TRBV10-1, with 7 bases lining up with TRBD1. Germline values: CDR1 WNHNN, CDR2 SYGVQD (reference sequence). V dropped 6 bases and J dropped 1; count of bases not matched to a gene: 5. The CDR3 loop spans 15 amino acids.

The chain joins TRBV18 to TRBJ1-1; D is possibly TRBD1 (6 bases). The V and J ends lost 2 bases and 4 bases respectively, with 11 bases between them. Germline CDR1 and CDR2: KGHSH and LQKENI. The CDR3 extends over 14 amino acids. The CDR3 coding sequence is TGTGCCAGCTCACCAGGGGCAGGGGTCACTGAAGCTTTCTTT. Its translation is CASSPGAGVTEAFF.

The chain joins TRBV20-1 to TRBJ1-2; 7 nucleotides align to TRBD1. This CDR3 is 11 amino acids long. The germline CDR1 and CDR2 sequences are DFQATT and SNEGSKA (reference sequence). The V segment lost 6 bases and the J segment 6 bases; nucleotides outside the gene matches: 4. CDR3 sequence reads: CSARDSNGYTF. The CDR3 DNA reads TGCAGTGCCCGGGACAGCAATGGCTACACCTTC.